The clone carrying this T cell receptor beta chain was observed a few times. The data belong to a study of blood T cell repertoires in COVID-19. Study background: Samples taken during acute and convalescent COVID-19 were collected in the United States, Italy and Spain. From T cells, B-cell-depleted T cells, or PBMCs came the material, which was cDNA or gDNA.

Authors' data handling: Amplified reference gene primers provided the basis for estimating nucleated cell counts. The repertoire was sequenced with immunoSEQ multiplex PCR; TCRdb's copy has only in-frame clones and lacks some. V and J calls and clone size follow that table, whereas D and trimming were derived from the DNA. The sample shows 70,000 to 100,000 clones, approximately 86% of them seen only once. V dropped 1 base and J dropped 7 bases, with 10 bases sitting between them. The CDR3 is 13 residues long. From germline, CDR1 is SEHNR and CDR2 FQNEAQ (reference sequence). The rearrangement joins TRBV7-9 to TRBJ1-1; D might be TRBD1 (5 bases). The sequence derives from an older woman with acute or convalescent COVID-19. The sequenced material came from peripheral blood. CDR3 bases: TGTGCCAGCAGCTTAGTCCAGGGAGGTGAAGCTTTCTTT. Its translation is CASSLVQGGEAFF.